The subject of this entry is one T cell receptor beta chain. Its antigen remains unidentified. V shed 6 bases, J shed 8 bases, and the junction held 11 bases outside the gene matches. CDR1 is MDHEN and CDR2 is SYDVKM in the germline V gene. This CDR3 has 15 amino acids. This table comes from immunoSEQ multiplex PCR, and its TCRdb copy is limited to in-frame clones, with some not included. The repertoire consists of about 25,000 clones, with 70% to 90% occurring once and the leading ten covering 2.5% to 3%. These data originate in a study of tumor-infiltrating T cells and Merkel cell polyomavirus. Study summary: The T cells studied were CD8+ and recognized the Merkel cell polyomavirus KLL epitope.

The study's findings and limits: Largely private KLL-specific TRB repertoires had one clonotype shared by two patients.

Immunohistochemistry showed robust Merkel cell polyomavirus Large T antigen staining in every patient's tumor. Sample: lymph node tissue. The sequence derives from a man aged 45-65 years with Merkel cell carcinoma. The chain joins TRBV28 to TRBJ1-3, with 9 bases that match TRBD1. Here the CDR3 DNA reads TGTGCCAGCAGCCTCGGACAGGGGATTTTTGACACCATATATTTT. Translating it yields CASSLGQGIFDTIYF.